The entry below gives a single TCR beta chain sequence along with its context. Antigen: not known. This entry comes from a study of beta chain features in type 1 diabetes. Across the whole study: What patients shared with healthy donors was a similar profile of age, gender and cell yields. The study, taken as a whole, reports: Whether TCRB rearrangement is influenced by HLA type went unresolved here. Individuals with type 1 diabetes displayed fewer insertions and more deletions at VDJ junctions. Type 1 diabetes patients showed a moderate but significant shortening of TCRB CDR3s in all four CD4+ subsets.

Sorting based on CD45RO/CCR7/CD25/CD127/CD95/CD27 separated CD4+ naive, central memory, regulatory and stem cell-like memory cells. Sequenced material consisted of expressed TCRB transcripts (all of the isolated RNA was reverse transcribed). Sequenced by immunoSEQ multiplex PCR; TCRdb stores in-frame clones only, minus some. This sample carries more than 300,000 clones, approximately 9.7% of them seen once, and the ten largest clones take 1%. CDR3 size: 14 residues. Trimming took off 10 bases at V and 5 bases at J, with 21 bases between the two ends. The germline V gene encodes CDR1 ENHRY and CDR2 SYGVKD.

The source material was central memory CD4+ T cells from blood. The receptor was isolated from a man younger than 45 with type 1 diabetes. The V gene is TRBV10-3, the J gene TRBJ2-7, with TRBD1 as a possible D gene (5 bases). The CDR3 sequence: CATKSQSQGNEQYF. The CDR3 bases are TGTGCCACCAAATCCCAGTCCCAGGGTAACGAGCAGTACTTC.